Below, 8 T cell receptor beta chains from the same sample are listed, as sequenced in a study of shared clonotypes between healthy human individuals. Profiled with immunoSEQ multiplex PCR; TCRdb holds only in-frame clones, not every one. In the table there are around 1.4 million clones, about 98.5% of which are singletons. The sequenced material came from naive CD4+ T cells sorted from blood. Subset: CD45RA+ positively selected. The receptors come from a man between 25 and 39 years old in good health.

The chain is built from TRBV7-2 and TRBJ2-2, with unresolved D. The V gene's germline CDR1 is SGHTA and CDR2 FQGNSA. The CDR3 is made up of 14 amino acids. Trimming pared 1 base from V and 6 bases from J, leaving 9 bases between. This CDR3 reads CASSLGAAPGELFF. In DNA, the CDR3 is TGTGCCAGCAGCTTAGGAGCTGCCCCCGGGGAGCTGTTTTTT.

This chain uses TRBV18 with TRBJ2-3, with 11 bases that match TRBD2. Germline V gene sequence: CDR1 KGHSH, CDR2 LQKENI. This CDR3 spans 16 amino acids. Losses at the gene ends were 3 bases for V and 2 bases for J; bases not matched to a gene: 4. CDR3 sequence: CASSPGLAAFTDTQYF. The CDR3 bases are TGTGCCAGCTCACCGGGACTAGCGGCCTTCACAGATACGCAGTATTTT.

V gene TRBV5-4 combines with J gene TRBJ1-1; 8 bases match TRBD1. The CDR3 is 14 amino acids. Unmatched junction bases numbered 5, after V lost 4 bases and J lost 3 bases. Germline V CDR1 and CDR2: SGHNT, YYREEE (reference sequence). The CDR3 DNA reads as TGTGCCAGCAGCCAAGACAGGGGTGACACTGAAGCTTTCTTT. Its translation: CASSQDRGDTEAFF.

The rearrangement links TRBV19 to TRBJ2-2; D ambiguous. Germline V CDR1 and CDR2: LNHDA, SQIVND (reference sequence). V was shortened by 7 bases and J by 4 bases, with 7 bases between the two germline ends. CDR3 length equals 12 residues. The CDR3 reads CASKRVTGELFF. The CDR3 DNA sequence: TGTGCCAGTAAAAGGGTCACCGGGGAGCTGTTTTTT.

The chain carries TRBV7-8 and TRBJ1-5; the D is unclear. Between the trimmed V and J ends, which lost 6 bases and 6 bases, there was a span of 15 bases. The germline V gene encodes CDR1 SGHVS and CDR2 FQNEAQ. The CDR3 is 14 amino acids. CDR3 region: CASSYRGGGQPQHF. The CDR3 bases are TGTGCCAGCAGTTACCGCGGTGGCGGTCAGCCCCAGCATTTT. The variable domain in full, completed from reference TRBV7-8 and TRBJ1-5, reads GAGVSQSPRYKVAKRGQDVALRCDPISGHVSLFWYQQALGQGPEFLTYFQNEAQLDKSGLPSDRFFAERPEGSVSTLKIQRTQQEDSAVYLCASSYRGGGQPQHFGDGTRLSIL.

A single count supports this clone. The chain joins TRBV14 to TRBJ1-2; tentative D call: TRBD1 (5 bases). CDR3 length: 13 amino acids. Trimming shortened V by 1 base and J by 4 bases, and 7 bases separated the two germline ends. Germline values: CDR1 SGHDN, CDR2 FVKESK. The DNA of the CDR3 is TGTGCCAGCAGCCAAGGGGACGGCTATGGCTACACCTTC. Its protein is CASSQGDGYGYTF.

This chain joins TRBV10-3 and TRBJ2-7; TRBD1 agrees at 7 bases. V trimming: 4 bases; J trimming: 2 bases; junction bases outside the gene matches: 5. Germline values: CDR1 ENHRY, CDR2 SYGVKD. The CDR3 totals 14 residues. CDR3 amino acids: CAISAGQNTYEQYF. CDR3 sequence (DNA): TGTGCCATCAGTGCGGGACAGAATACCTACGAGCAGTACTTC.

The chain links TRBV5-6 to TRBJ1-4; D not certain. Per the germline V gene, CDR1 is SGHDT and CDR2 is YYEEEE. This CDR3 has 16 residues. Deletions cut 4 bases from V and 8 bases from J, with 21 bases between. This chain's CDR3 is CASSPRRGPLREKLFF. CDR3 bases: TGTGCCAGCAGCCCCCGGCGCGGTCCATTGAGGGAAAAACTGTTTTTT.